This T cell receptor beta chain came from a study of T cell repertoires in cytomegalovirus infection (dated by TCRdb to between 2017 and 2020). As for the study more broadly: The HLA type of each donor mattered for the analysis, because public TCR beta signatures pointed to carriage of CMV infection along with the matching HLA type. Study-wide findings and limitations: Carriers of CMV infection plus the relevant HLA type were discriminated by the cumulative frequency of public TCR beta family members in the study cohort and in an independent roughly 320-donor cohort. The ex vivo response was dominated by HLA-C-restricted CMV-specific TCR beta clonotypes, which also provided the single most frequent clonotype in two of eight donors.

TCRdb shows the sequencer as Illumina HiSeq 1500. Starting from the raw public reads, TCRdb applied fastp trimming at Q25, assembled clones with MiXCR and retained in-frame beta chains. Each entry merges the rows of one CDR3 protein and shows their most common DNA and genes. The sample contains about 490,000 distinct CDR3 sequences, around 11% of them found a single time. The top ten hold 9.5% to 13% of the sample. This clonotype was recorded at least ten times. Its antigen is not yet known. No qualities accompany the bases; no much larger clone lies one base away. Inclusive of the bounding cysteine and phenylalanine, the CDR3 is 15 residues long. Only the CDR3 part of the read is kept: 45 bases, read in frame from the first base. From V the trimming removes 8 bases and from J it removes 0 bases, while the gene matches leave 6 bases of the junction unaccounted for. CDR1 and CDR2 are drawn from the germline V gene: MDHEN, SYDVKM.

The receptor's source is a human donor in good health (CMV status not recorded). Some clones in this sample may be carry-over from other donors' samples. The sequenced sample consisted of PBMCs. Recombination linked TRBV28 to TRBJ2-3; TRBD1 aligns with 9 central bases. In nucleotides, the sequence is TGTGCCAGCGGGGGACAGGGATTGAGCACAGATACGCAGTATTTT. It is translated as CASGGQGLSTDTQYF.